The next 18 T cell receptor beta chains were all read from a single sample in a study of CD8+ T cells in alopecia areata. Extraction and reverse transcription of RNA yielded cDNA as the sequencing template. Clones were read by immunoSEQ multiplex PCR, and TCRdb kept only the in-frame ones, dropping some. The data contain about 160,000 clones, over 80% of them seen just once; the ten biggest clones take up more than 13%. Sequenced here: CD8+ T cells sorted from blood, sampled at week 0. The receptors were sampled from a human donor with alopecia areata.

CDR3 sequence reads: CASKGQGDEKLFF. For the CDR3, the DNA is TGTGCCAGCAAGGGACAGGGGGACGAAAAACTGTTTTTT. This chain connects TRBV27 to TRBJ1-4; TRBD1 agrees at 11 bases. V was pared by 7 bases and J by 8 bases, with 3 bases of the junction left unmatched. The germline gives CDR1 MNHEY, CDR2 SMNVEV (reference sequence). This CDR3 comprises 13 residues.

The gene calls are TRBV4-1 and TRBJ2-7; tentatively, D is TRBD2 (5 bases). The V gene's germline CDR1 is MGHRA and CDR2 YSYEKL. The V end lost 4 bases, the J end lost 3 bases, and 13 bases lay between the germline ends. The CDR3 is 14 amino acids. CDR3 sequence reads: CASSPARENYEQYF. In nucleotides, the CDR3 is TGCGCCAGCAGCCCAGCACGGGAAAACTACGAGCAGTACTTC.

V is TRBV5-8 and J is TRBJ2-2, with D uncertain. V was pared by 0 bases and J by 4 bases, with 7 bases between. Germline assignment: CDR1 SGHTS and CDR2 YDEGEE. CDR3 length: 14 amino acids. The CDR3 nucleotides read TGTGCCAGCAGCTTGGGGTTAGGCACCGGGGAGCTGTTTTTT. It yields the protein CASSLGLGTGELFF.

The chain combines TRBV15 with TRBJ2-1; no reliable D call. The CDR3 spans 14 residues. The V end was cut by 0 bases, the J end by 8 bases, with 11 bases between. The germline V gene has CDR1 LNHNV and CDR2 YYDKDF (reference sequence). CDR3 DNA sequence: TGTGCCACCAGCAGAGATTCGAGCCCATATGAGCAGTTCTTC. As protein: CATSRDSSPYEQFF. Full variable domain (missing parts from reference TRBV15 and TRBJ2-1): DAMVIQNPRYQVTQFGKPVTLSCSQTLNHNVMYWYQQKSSQAPKLLFHYYDKDFNNEADTPDNFQSRRPNTSFCFLDIRSPGLGDTAMYLCATSRDSSPYEQFFGPGTRLTVL.

In nucleotides, the CDR3 is TGTGCCAGCAGCCCACCCATAGAGACCCAGTACTTC. Amino acids: CASSPPIETQYF. The V call is TRBV7-2, the J call TRBJ2-5; D is ambiguous. CDR1 and CDR2 (germline): SGHTA, FQGNSA. Trimming took off 5 bases at V and 4 bases at J, with 8 bases between the two ends. The CDR3 contains 12 residues. The complete variable domain, with remaining parts taken from reference TRBV7-2 and TRBJ2-5, reads GAGVSQSPSNKVTEKGKDVELRCDPISGHTALYWYRQSLGQGLEFLIYFQGNSAPDKSGLPSDRFSAERTGGSVSTLTIQRTQQEDSAVYLCASSPPIETQYFGPGTRLLVL.

The V gene is TRBV11-2, the J gene TRBJ2-1; tentative D call: TRBD1 (6 bases). CDR3 length: 18 residues. Per germline, CDR1 SGHAT and CDR2 FQNNGV. V lost 3 bases and J 7 bases, leaving 25 bases between the germline ends. The CDR3 bases are TGTGCCAGCAGCTTCAGCAGCTGGCGGGCGCAGGGGAAAAATGAGCAGTTCTTC. Its translation: CASSFSSWRAQGKNEQFF.

This chain joins TRBV4-1 and TRBJ2-2; no firm D call. Per germline, CDR1 MGHRA and CDR2 YSYEKL. The CDR3 is 12 residues long. Trimming left V 7 bases short and J 1 base short, with 4 bases between. The CDR3 bases are TGCGCCAGCAACCAGAACACCGGGGAGCTGTTTTTT. This translates into CASNQNTGELFF.

In this sample, this clone turned up a few times. The limits of the CDR3 on the DNA are not certain, so only TCRdb's listed CDR3 is given. The rearrangement joins TRBV9 to TRBJ2-1; the table's D call, TRBD1, was not checked against the DNA. Germline values: CDR1 SGDLS, CDR2 YYNGEE. The length of the CDR3 is 12 amino acids, counting both ends. This CDR3 is CASSVGMGALFF.

This chain connects TRBV5-4 to TRBJ2-2; D is ambiguous. Deletions cut 6 bases from V and 7 bases from J, with 7 bases between. Germline V gene sequence: CDR1 SGHNT, CDR2 YYREEE (reference sequence). This CDR3 region has 11 residues. CDR3 DNA: TGTGCCAGCAACTCTGGCGGGGAGCTGTTTTTT. Its protein is CASNSGGELFF.

The chain combines TRBV4-1 with TRBJ2-1; the match to TRBD2 covers 7 bases. Trimming at V came to 6 bases and at J to 4 bases, leaving 12 bases not matched to a gene. The V gene's germline CDR1 is MGHRA and CDR2 YSYEKL. CDR3 length: 16 amino acids. DNA for the CDR3: TGCGCCAGCAGTCTCCCGCGCGGCGGGGGATACAATGAGCAGTTCTTC. Its protein product is CASSLPRGGGYNEQFF.

The rearrangement uses TRBV27 and TRBJ1-1, with a weak D call TRBD1 (5 bases). CDR1 is MNHEY, CDR2 SMNVEV, per germline (reference sequence). Trimming took off 3 bases at V and 5 bases at J, with 16 bases between the two ends. CDR3 length equals 15 residues. The CDR3 coding sequence is TGTGCCAGCAGTTTGTCCCAGGGCGGAGGGACTGAAGCTTTCTTT. This codes for CASSLSQGGGTEAFF.

The rearrangement links TRBV5-6 to TRBJ2-7; D possibly corresponds to TRBD1 (6 bases). Trimming shortened V by 0 bases and J by 6 bases, and 13 bases separated the two germline ends. The length of the CDR3 is 14 residues. Germline CDR1 SGHDT, CDR2 YYEEEE. The DNA of the CDR3 is TGTGCCAGCAGCTTGGCCACAGGGATGCGCGAGCAGTACTTC. Protein: CASSLATGMREQYF.

In its sample, this clone was seen a few times. This chain connects TRBV5-6 to TRBJ2-2, with 7 bases that match TRBD2. This CDR3 comprises 15 residues. CDR1 SGHDT and CDR2 YYEEEE come from the germline V gene. V lost 4 bases to trimming and J lost 9 bases; unmatched junction nucleotides: 12. CDR3 sequence (DNA): TGTGCCAGCAGCACGTCTAGCGGCAGTTTATGGGAGCTGTTTTTT. It translates to CASSTSSGSLWELFF.

The chain uses TRBV19 and TRBJ1-2; D not certain. Trimming left V 7 bases short and J 4 bases short, with 13 bases between. This CDR3 has 13 amino acids. The germline gives CDR1 LNHDA, CDR2 SQIVND (reference sequence). As DNA, the CDR3 is TGTGCCAGTACCACACTAGGAAGCTATGGCTACACCTTC. Its translation: CASTTLGSYGYTF. Filled out from reference TRBV19 and TRBJ1-2, the complete variable domain reads DGGITQSPKYLFRKEGQNVTLSCEQNLNHDAMYWYRQDPGQGLRLIYYSQIVNDFQKGDIAEGYSVSREKKESFPLTVTSAQKNPTAFYLCASTTLGSYGYTFGSGTRLTVV.

The rearrangement joins TRBV7-8 to TRBJ2-4; a possible D gene is TRBD1 (5 bases). Trimming took 2 bases from V and 3 from J, leaving 11 bases between them. CDR3 length: 15 residues. Germline V gene data show CDR1 as SGHVS and CDR2 as FQNEAQ. CDR3 region: CASSLSGSDKNIQYF. The CDR3 coding sequence is TGTGCCAGCAGCTTATCAGGGTCCGACAAAAACATTCAGTACTTC.

This chain joins TRBV7-8 and TRBJ2-1; TRBD1 might be the D (6 bases). The CDR3 spans 13 residues. Trimming took 4 bases from V and 3 from J, leaving 7 bases between them. Germline V gene lookup returns CDR1 SGHVS and CDR2 FQNEAQ. CDR3 region: CASSSGDYNEQFF. The CDR3 DNA reads TGTGCCAGCAGCTCAGGGGACTACAATGAGCAGTTCTTC.

The genes are TRBV6-5 and TRBJ2-3; D unresolved. The CDR3 loop spans 14 amino acids. V gave up 0 bases and J gave up 5 bases, with 9 bases separating them. CDR1 MNHEY and CDR2 SVGAGI come from the germline V gene. The CDR3 DNA follows: TGTGCCAGCAGTTACTCTCCTTCGGTAGATACGCAGTATTTT. Translated: CASSYSPSVDTQYF.

The CDR3 sequence is CSVESDSEAFF. CDR3 sequence (DNA): TGCAGCGTTGAATCGGACAGTGAAGCTTTCTTT. The V call is TRBV29-1, the J call TRBJ1-1, with a weak D call TRBD1 (6 bases). Looked up from germline, CDR1 is SQVTM and CDR2 is ANQGSEA. This CDR3 is built from 11 residues. V was shortened by 2 bases and J by 7 bases, with 8 bases between the two germline ends.